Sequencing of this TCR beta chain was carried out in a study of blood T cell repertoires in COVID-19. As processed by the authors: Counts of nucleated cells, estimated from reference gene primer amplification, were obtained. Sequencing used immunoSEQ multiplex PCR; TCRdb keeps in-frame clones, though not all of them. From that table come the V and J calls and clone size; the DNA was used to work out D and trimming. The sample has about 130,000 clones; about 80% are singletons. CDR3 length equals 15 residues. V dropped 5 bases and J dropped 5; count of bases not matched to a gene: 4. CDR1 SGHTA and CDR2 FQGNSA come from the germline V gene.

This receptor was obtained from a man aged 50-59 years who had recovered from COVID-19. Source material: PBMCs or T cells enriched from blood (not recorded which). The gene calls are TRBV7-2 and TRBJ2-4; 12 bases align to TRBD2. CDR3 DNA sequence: TGTGCCAGCAGCCGGACTAGCGGGGACCAAAACATTCAGTACTTC. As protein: CASSRTSGDQNIQYF.